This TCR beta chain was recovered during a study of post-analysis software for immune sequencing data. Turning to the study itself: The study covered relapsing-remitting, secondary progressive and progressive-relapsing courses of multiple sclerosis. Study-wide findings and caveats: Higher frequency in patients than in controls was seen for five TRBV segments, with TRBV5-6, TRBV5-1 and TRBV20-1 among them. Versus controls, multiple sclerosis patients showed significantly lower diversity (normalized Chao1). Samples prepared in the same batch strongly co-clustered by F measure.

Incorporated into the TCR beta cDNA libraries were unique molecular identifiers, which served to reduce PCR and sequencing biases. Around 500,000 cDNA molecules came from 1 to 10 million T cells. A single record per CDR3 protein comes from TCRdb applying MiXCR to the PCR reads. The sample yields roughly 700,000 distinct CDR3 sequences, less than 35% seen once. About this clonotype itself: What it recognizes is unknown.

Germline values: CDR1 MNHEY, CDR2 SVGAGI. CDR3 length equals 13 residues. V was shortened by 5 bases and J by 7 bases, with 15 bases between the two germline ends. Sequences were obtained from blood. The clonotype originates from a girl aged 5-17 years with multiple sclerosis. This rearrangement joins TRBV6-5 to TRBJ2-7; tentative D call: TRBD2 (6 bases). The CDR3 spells CASSDEPAGEQYF. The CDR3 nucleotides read TGTGCCAGCAGTGACGAACCGGCGGGGGAGCAGTACTTC.